At least ten counts were recorded for the clone carrying this TCR beta chain. Its antigen is currently unknown. CDR1 and CDR2 from the germline V gene are SGHTA and FQGNSA. The CDR3 spans 11 residues. Trimming cost V 5 bases and J 2 bases, with 3 bases left between them. The investigators amplified TCR beta CDR3 regions from RNA transcripts. When the TCR CDR3 underwent first-round RT-PCR, the HTBI primer set was used. TCRdb re-analysed the multiplex PCR reads in MiXCR, keeping a single row per CDR3 protein. The sample consists of 500,000 to 650,000 distinct CDR3 sequences, about 20% of them appearing once. This specimen comes from a study of T cells in Graves' hyperthyroidism and ophthalmopathy. Study overall: Peripheral blood was taken when the disease was first diagnosed, before any treatment began.

Study-level points and caveats: Ophthalmopathy, as predicted by the model, came a median 6.5 months after the prediction. A model using 13 V-J features told ophthalmopathy apart from stable hyperthyroidism. Most thyroid-expanded clonotypes above 0.001 were also found in blood.

The source material was blood. The clonotype comes from a man in his forties with Graves' ophthalmopathy. The chain employs TRBV7-2 and TRBJ2-5; D is unresolved. CDR3 in DNA: TGTGCCAGCAGCCAGCAAGAGACCCAGTACTTC. Amino acids: CASSQQETQYF.